One and the same sample provided the 32 T cell receptor beta chains below, sequenced in a study of post-analysis software for immune sequencing data. Study-wide results and limits: Roughly 5 TRBV segments, TRBV5-6, TRBV5-1 and TRBV20-1 among them, were found more frequent in patients than controls.

The antigens these receptors bind are not known. The TCR beta cDNA libraries contained unique molecular identifiers. MiXCR was run by TCRdb on the PCR reads, yielding one entry per CDR3 protein. Of about 180,000 distinct CDR3 sequences in the sample, roughly 31% are singletons; the top ten hold about 1.4%. The sequenced sample was blood. These receptors all stem from a girl aged 10 to 17 with multiple sclerosis.

This chain joins TRBV12-3 or TRBV12-4 and TRBJ2-5, with 14 bases that match TRBD2. V dropped 5 bases and J dropped 11; count of bases not matched to a gene: 13. The CDR3 has 16 amino acids. The CDR3 reads CASSVTGTSGSHLQYF. The CDR3 DNA sequence: TGTGCCAGCAGTGTAACCGGGACTAGCGGGAGCCACCTACAGTACTTC.

Remarks on this clonotype: A much larger clonotype is one base distant, so this may be a read error. This chain joins TRBV18 and TRBJ2-5; 8 bases agree with TRBD2. The germline CDR1 and CDR2 sequences are KGHSH and LQKENI. CDR3 length: 16 amino acids. CDR3 DNA sequence: TGTGCCAGCTCACCATCCGGTTCCCGGGAGGGAGAGACCCGGTACTTC. Protein: CASSPSGSREGETRYF.

This clonotype was detected a few times. The rearrangement uses TRBV5-1 and TRBJ2-1; D could derive from TRBD1 or TRBD2 (5 bases each). V gave up 4 bases and J gave up 2 bases, with 16 bases separating them. This CDR3 contains 16 residues. Germline CDR1 SGHRS, CDR2 YFSETQ. In DNA form, the CDR3 reads TGCGCCAGCAGCCCGGGACGAGCGGAGACCTACAATGAGCAGTTCTTC. Protein: CASSPGRAETYNEQFF.

Concerning this clonotype: This sequence may be a read error, since a much larger clone differs from it by one base. The chain carries TRBV6-1 and TRBJ1-2, with 8 bases fitting TRBD1. CDR1 is MNHNS, CDR2 SASEGT, per germline. The CDR3 totals 18 residues. The CDR3 region is CACSRKHITGGRGYGYTF. The CDR3 nucleotides are TGTGCCTGCAGTCGCAAACATATCACAGGGGGAAGAGGCTATGGCTACACCTTC.

This clonotype was counted many times. The J gene is TRBJ2-3, the V gene TRBV11-2; 8 bases match TRBD2. From germline, CDR1 is SGHAT and CDR2 FQNNGV. J was trimmed by 2 bases and V by 7 bases; bases with no gene match: 20. This CDR3 region has 19 residues. DNA for the CDR3: TGTGCCAGCACCCGGCGGGGGGCTGATATAAAGGACTACACAGATACGCAGTATTTT. It codes for CASTRRGADIKDYTDTQYF.

In this sample, this clonotype turned up many times. The CDR3 protein is CAISDLGTSGEQETQYF. In nucleotides, the CDR3 is TGTGCCATCAGTGACCTGGGGACTAGCGGGGAACAAGAGACCCAGTACTTC. The rearrangement links TRBV10-3 to TRBJ2-5, with TRBD2 matching over 13 bases. V lost 3 bases, J lost 2 bases, and 6 bases stayed unmatched. CDR1 and CDR2 from the germline V gene are ENHRY and SYGVKD. The CDR3 loop spans 17 amino acids.

The V gene is TRBV19, the J gene TRBJ2-7, with unresolved D. The CDR3 is 13 amino acids. Trimming left V 2 bases short and J 3 bases short, with 8 bases between. CDR1 and CDR2 (germline): LNHDA, SQIVND (reference sequence). The chain's CDR3 is CASSIKEFYEQYF. CDR3 bases: TGTGCCAGTAGTATAAAGGAATTCTACGAGCAGTACTTC.

This clonotype was seen a few times. This rearrangement joins TRBV27 to TRBJ1-4; no clear D gene. Deletions cut 5 bases from V and 7 bases from J, with 14 bases between. Looked up from germline, CDR1 is MNHEY and CDR2 is SMNVEV (reference sequence). The CDR3 runs to 14 residues. For the CDR3, the DNA is TGTGCCAGCAGTGGAAACTTTGGGCCTGAAAAACTGTTTTTT. Protein sequence: CASSGNFGPEKLFF.

The rearrangement joins TRBV2 to TRBJ2-7; tentatively, D is TRBD1 or TRBD2 (5 bases each). CDR3 length: 11 residues. V was trimmed by 3 bases and J by 7 bases, leaving 7 bases between them. CDR1 SNHLY and CDR2 FYNNEI come from the germline V gene. The CDR3 loop is CASSDWGEQYF. Here the CDR3 DNA reads TGTGCCAGCAGTGATTGGGGGGAGCAGTACTTC. The whole variable domain, remainder taken from reference TRBV2 and TRBJ2-7, is EPEVTQTPSHQVTQMGQEVILRCVPISNHLYFYWYRQILGQKVEFLVSFYNNEISEKSEIFDDQFSVERPDGSNFTLKIRSTKLEDSAMYFCASSDWGEQYFGPGTRLTVT.

CDR3 amino acids: CSAAALAGTQETQYF. The DNA of the CDR3 is TGCAGTGCAGCCGCACTAGCGGGTACACAAGAGACCCAGTACTTC. This chain connects TRBV20-1 to TRBJ2-5, with TRBD2 identical over 9 bases. CDR3 length equals 15 residues. J gave up 2 bases and V 6 bases, and 10 bases lay outside the gene matches. The germline CDR1 and CDR2 sequences are DFQATT and SNEGSKA (reference sequence).

The chain carries TRBV21-1 and TRBJ2-1. TRBV21-1 counts as a pseudogene. The CDR3 consists of 16 residues. Here the CDR3 DNA reads TGTGCCAGCAGCAAAGCCAGGGAGCTAACCTACAATGAGCAGTTCTTC. Translating gives CASSKARELTYNEQFF.

As regards this clonotype: A much larger clone lies a single base off, so this may be a read error. The gene calls are TRBV24-1 and TRBJ2-5; no definite D call. This CDR3 is built from 12 residues. Germline V lookup: CDR1 KGHDR, CDR2 SFDVKD. V lost 4 bases and J lost 11, with 13 bases in between. Here the CDR3 reads CATSELGNEQYF. In DNA form, the CDR3 reads TGTGCCACCAGTGAGCTGGGGAATGAGCAGTACTTC.

The chain is built from TRBV29-1 and TRBJ1-4; D gene ambiguous. The germline gives CDR1 SQVTM, CDR2 ANQGSEA. The V gene lost 6 bases and the J gene lost 8 bases, with 13 bases spanning the gap. The CDR3 sequence is 12 residues long. CDR3 loop: CSVVDGEEKLFF. The CDR3 region has the DNA TGCAGCGTCGTGGACGGCGAAGAAAAACTGTTTTTT.

V gene TRBV3-1 combines with J gene TRBJ2-1, with D perhaps matching TRBD2 (5 bases). Per germline, CDR1 LGHDT and CDR2 YNNKEL (reference sequence). CDR3 length equals 14 residues. V lost 1 base and J lost 1, with 5 bases in between. The CDR3 DNA is TGTGCCAGCAGCCAAGCGGGGTCCTACAATGAGCAGTTCTTC. Translation gives CASSQAGSYNEQFF.

This clonotype has at least ten counts. The CDR3 nucleotides read TGCGCCAGCAGCCCCGGGGACAGGGCATCGGATCAGCCCCAGCATTTT. Translated: CASSPGDRASDQPQHF. The rearrangement links TRBV5-1 to TRBJ1-5, with TRBD1 matching over 9 bases. This CDR3 contains 16 residues. Per the germline V gene, CDR1 is SGHRS and CDR2 is YFSETQ. Germline trimming cut 4 bases from V and 5 bases from J; bases unmatched to any gene: 10.

This clonotype has a single count. This chain links TRBV20-1 with TRBJ1-5, with D tentatively TRBD1 (5 bases). This CDR3 is built from 12 residues. Germline CDR1 reads DFQATT; CDR2 reads SNEGSKA (reference sequence). V lost 6 bases, J lost 6 bases, and 12 bases lay in between. In DNA form, the CDR3 reads TGCAGTGCCAGGGAGGGAGGTCAGCCCCAGCATTTT. This codes for CSAREGGQPQHF.

The chain combines TRBV7-3 with TRBJ2-1, with 13 bases identical to TRBD2. The J call may not be correct, given that the DNA end is closer to TRBJ2-7. Per germline, CDR1 SGHTA and CDR2 FQGTGA. CDR3 length: 17 residues. CDR3: CASSLAGTSGIYNEQYF. CDR3 sequence (DNA): TGTGCCAGCAGCTTAGCCGGGACTAGCGGGATCTACAATGAGCAGTACTTC.

To note about this clonotype: This could be a read error, since a much larger clone is one nucleotide away. The rearrangement links TRBV5-4 to TRBJ2-7; TRBD1 aligns across 7 bases. CDR3 length: 13 residues. J lost 5 bases, V lost 6 bases, and 8 bases had no gene match. Germline V gene sequence: CDR1 SGHNT, CDR2 YYREEE (reference sequence). The CDR3 sequence is CASTTTGIHEQYF. The DNA of the CDR3 is TGTGCCAGCACCACGACAGGGATCCACGAGCAGTACTTC.

V is TRBV10-3 and J is TRBJ1-1; perhaps TRBD1 as D (5 bases). V lost 10 bases and J lost 9, with 21 bases in between. CDR1 ENHRY and CDR2 SYGVKD come from the germline V gene. The CDR3 contains 13 residues. This CDR3 is CATAQGEPGKAFF. Here the CDR3 DNA reads TGTGCCACCGCCCAGGGCGAGCCGGGCAAAGCTTTCTTT.

This clonotype was counted only a few times. The chain employs TRBV19 and TRBJ1-1, with 9 bases identical to TRBD1. The germline gives CDR1 LNHDA, CDR2 SQIVND (reference sequence). CDR3 length: 17 amino acids. V shed 2 bases, J shed 0 bases, and the junction held 7 bases outside the gene matches. For the CDR3, the DNA is TGTGCCAGTAGTATATCACCGGGACAGGGCATGAACACTGAAGCTTTCTTT. This codes for CASSISPGQGMNTEAFF.

The sample holds many counts of this clonotype. The chain couples TRBV4-1 to TRBJ2-5; D ambiguous. The CDR3 has 17 amino acids. Looked up from germline, CDR1 is MGHRA and CDR2 is YSYEKL. Trimming removed 3 bases at V and 3 bases at J, with 20 bases between. CDR3 region: CASSQYLLGKLEETQYF. Here the CDR3 DNA reads TGCGCCAGCAGCCAGTACCTATTAGGGAAGTTGGAAGAGACCCAGTACTTC.

The chain has TRBV7-2 and TRBJ2-3; D not resolved. V was pared by 4 bases and J by 5 bases, with 10 bases between. Germline V CDR1 and CDR2: SGHTA, FQGNSA. This CDR3 is 13 amino acids long. As DNA, the CDR3 is TGTGCCAGCAGCTCACAGAGAGAAGATACGCAGTATTTT. Amino acid sequence: CASSSQREDTQYF.

The rearrangement uses TRBV6-5 and TRBJ2-3; D is unresolved. Germline assignment: CDR1 MNHEY and CDR2 SVGAGI. V was clipped by 8 bases and J by 0 bases, with 3 bases between them. The CDR3 extends over 11 amino acids. The CDR3 bases are TGTGCCAGCCCGAGCACAGATACGCAGTATTTT. Its protein product is CASPSTDTQYF.

About this clonotype itself: This may be a read error, as it is one base from a much larger clone. The chain joins TRBV5-1 to TRBJ1-2; TRBD1 is a possible D gene (6 bases). The CDR3 has 14 residues. CDR1 is SGHRS, CDR2 YFSETQ, per germline. Trimming cost V 7 bases and J 4 bases, with 17 bases left between them. The CDR3 bases are TGCGCCAGCGGCGGGGGGCAGAGACCCTATGGCTACACCTTC. Its translation is CASGGGQRPYGYTF.

The V and J genes are TRBV5-6 and TRBJ2-1; 10 bases are a match to TRBD2. Unmatched junction bases numbered 6, after V lost 3 bases and J lost 6 bases. CDR1 SGHDT and CDR2 YYEEEE come from the germline V gene. The CDR3 covers 15 residues. The CDR3 sequence: CASSSRTSGPNEQFF. The CDR3 DNA reads as TGTGCCAGCAGCTCTAGGACTAGCGGACCCAATGAGCAGTTCTTC. The full variable domain, rest sourced from reference TRBV5-6 and TRBJ2-1, is DAGVTQSPTHLIKTRGQQVTLRCSPKSGHDTVSWYQQALGQGPQFIFQYYEEEERQRGNFPDRFSGHQFPNYSSELNVNALLLGDSALYLCASSSRTSGPNEQFFGPGTRLTVL.

The chain recombines TRBV6-2 or TRBV6-3 with TRBJ1-6; maybe TRBD1 (5 bases). Germline lookup yields CDR1 MNHEY and CDR2 SVGEGT. The CDR3 totals 15 residues. V was cut by 6 bases and J by 7 bases, with 16 bases left in between. The CDR3 bases are TGTGCCAGCAGCCTTCGGGGGACGGAAAATTCACCCCTCCACTTT. Translated: CASSLRGTENSPLHF.

This clonotype was picked up a small number of times. This rearrangement joins TRBV7-3 to TRBJ2-5; TRBD2 agrees at 8 bases. The germline gives CDR1 SGHTA, CDR2 FQGTGA. CDR3 length: 18 amino acids. V gave up 2 bases and J gave up 2 bases; unmatched junction bases: 13. The DNA for the CDR3 is TGTGCCAGCAGCTTACGCCCCCGGGGTAGCGGGATTCAAGAGACCCAGTACTTC. Protein sequence: CASSLRPRGSGIQETQYF.

The chain recombines TRBV3-1 with TRBJ2-7; 7 bases line up with TRBD2. Trimming cost V 1 base and J 0 bases; bases outside gene matches: 12. The CDR3 is 18 amino acids. Germline V CDR1 and CDR2: LGHDT, YNNKEL (reference sequence). This chain's CDR3 is CASSQVAGVNGISYEQYF. DNA of the CDR3: TGTGCCAGCAGCCAAGTCGCGGGAGTCAATGGTATCTCCTACGAGCAGTACTTC.

Points on this clonotype: Given a much more abundant clone one base away, this may be a read error. The V call is TRBV12-3 or TRBV12-4, the J call TRBJ1-1, with D maybe TRBD1 (5 bases). This CDR3 has 12 residues. V dropped 3 bases and J dropped 10 bases, with 12 bases sitting between them. CDR3 sequence (DNA): TGTGCCAGCAGTTTGGTAGGGGCTGGAGCTTTCTTT. This codes for CASSLVGAGAFF.

As regards this clonotype: One end of the junction fails to match germline, which may point to a read error. The chain links TRBV10-3 to TRBJ1-1; D is possibly TRBD1 (5 bases). From germline, CDR1 is ENHRY and CDR2 SYGVKD. The CDR3 has 15 amino acids. CDR3 DNA sequence: TGTGCCCTCAGTGACCCGACAGAAGGGGACACTGAAGCTTTCTTT. It translates to CALSDPTEGDTEAFF.

This clonotype was seen many times. The chain uses TRBV11-1 and TRBJ2-7, with D unclear. Germline CDR1 reads SGHAT; CDR2 reads FQDESV (reference sequence). Trimming shortened V by 5 bases and J by 3 bases, and 14 bases separated the two germline ends. The length of the CDR3 is 14 residues. The CDR3 reads CASSPELSNYEQYF. The DNA of the CDR3 is TGTGCCAGCAGCCCGGAGTTATCCAACTACGAGCAGTACTTC.

At least ten counts were recorded for this clonotype. The chain carries TRBV12-3 or TRBV12-4 and TRBJ1-2; D might be TRBD1 (6 bases). This CDR3 region has 12 residues. With 6 bases removed from V and 7 bases from J, the gap between germline ends came to 12 bases. CDR3 loop: CASSFQDSGYTF. The CDR3, as DNA: TGTGCCAGCAGCTTTCAGGACAGTGGCTACACCTTC.